This TCR beta chain was sequenced for a study of T cell responses to AZD1222 COVID-19 vaccine. Concerning this clone itself: Its target is unknown.

The CDR3 consists of 14 residues. Trimming pared 5 bases from V and 3 bases from J, leaving 11 bases between. Germline CDR1 reads PRHDT; CDR2 reads FYEKMQ (reference sequence). Clones were read by immunoSEQ multiplex PCR, and TCRdb kept only the in-frame ones, dropping some. The data contain about 190,000 clones, more than 75% of them singletons. Study-wide results and limits: Of the AZD1222 recipients, only 5 to 7 were seropositive at baseline. The donor group comprised mostly white British people and more females; the analysis possibly underestimated clonal diversity. Regions 160-218 and 743-854 held dominance among vaccine-associated CD4 TCRs, which spanned spike.

This material consisted of peripheral blood, taken on day 0 of AZD1222 vaccination. The V call is TRBV13, the J call TRBJ1-5, with D hard to call. The TCR originated in an adult in good health. CDR3 DNA: TGTGCCAGCAGCATAAGACCGGACAATCAGCCCCAGCATTTT. This gives the protein CASSIRPDNQPQHF.